The 28 T cell receptor beta chains presented below share a single source sample, sequenced in a study of cytomegalovirus exposure and HLA in healthy donors. It was with 60 Vbeta and 13 Jbeta primers that the PCR ran. Some clones are missing from TCRdb's copy, which holds only in-frame ones; the method was immunoSEQ multiplex PCR. The table records 100,000 to 150,000 clones, 70% to 85% of them present only once. Sequenced: PBMCs. Receptors were obtained from a male donor in good health and CMV-seropositive.

The chain carries TRBV5-1 and TRBJ2-1; TRBD2 is a possible D gene (6 bases). Trimming pared 5 bases from V and 8 bases from J, leaving 11 bases between. Germline V gene lookup returns CDR1 SGHRS and CDR2 YFSETQ. The CDR3 runs to 12 residues. CDR3 nucleotide sequence: TGCGCCAGCAGGACTCCGGGGGATGAGCAGTTCTTC. Translated: CASRTPGDEQFF.

This clone was recorded only once. The V gene is TRBV5-6, the J gene TRBJ2-3, with 8 bases fitting TRBD1. CDR1 and CDR2 from the germline V gene are SGHDT and YYEEEE. The CDR3 totals 16 residues. Trimming removed 3 bases from V and 3 bases from J; junction bases left unmatched: 9. The CDR3 is CASSSPRQGLTDTQYF. CDR3 DNA sequence: TGTGCCAGCAGCTCCCCCCGACAGGGGTTAACAGATACGCAGTATTTT.

The V call is TRBV9, the J call TRBJ1-1; D may be TRBD1 (5 bases). V was pared by 0 bases and J by 6 bases, with 15 bases between. Germline lookup yields CDR1 SGDLS and CDR2 YYNGEE. The CDR3 consists of 15 residues. The CDR3 spells CASSVGGGVRSEAFF. The CDR3 coding sequence is TGTGCCAGCAGCGTAGGGGGAGGGGTGAGGTCTGAAGCTTTCTTT.

V is TRBV9 and J is TRBJ2-7; D unresolved. CDR3 length: 8 residues. Germline assignment: CDR1 SGDLS and CDR2 YYNGEE. The CDR3 region has the DNA TGTGCCAGCAGCGGCGGTGGAGTG. Translated, it gives CASSGGGV.

The chain recombines TRBV11-3 with TRBJ2-1; 13 bases fit TRBD2. CDR1 is SGHNT, CDR2 YENEEA, per germline. The CDR3 loop spans 20 amino acids. With 5 bases clipped from V and 0 bases from J, the junction kept 13 bases outside the gene matches. CDR3 nucleotides: TGTGCCAGCAGCGCGGGACTAGCGGGAACTTTTAGTGGCTCCTACAATGAGCAGTTCTTC. Translating it yields CASSAGLAGTFSGSYNEQFF.

The chain uses TRBV29-1 and TRBJ1-5; 8 positions agree with TRBD1. V lost 4 bases and J lost 4; bases outside the gene matches: 3. The germline CDR1 and CDR2 sequences are SQVTM and ANQGSEA. This CDR3 has 13 amino acids. CDR3 sequence (DNA): TGCAGCGTTGGGCAGGGGGCTAATCAGCCCCAGCATTTT. This encodes CSVGQGANQPQHF.

This clone was detected a few times. The chain joins TRBV7-9 to TRBJ2-5; D is unclear. The V gene lost 5 bases and the J gene lost 3 bases, with 16 bases spanning the gap. Germline lookup yields CDR1 SEHNR and CDR2 FQNEAQ (reference sequence). This CDR3 has 15 residues. The chain's CDR3 is CASSPLGVSKETQYF. DNA of the CDR3: TGTGCCAGCAGCCCGCTCGGAGTTTCAAAAGAGACCCAGTACTTC. Full variable domain (outside the CDR3, taken from reference TRBV7-9 and TRBJ2-5): DTGVSQNPRHKITKRGQNVTFRCDPISEHNRLYWYRQTLGQGPEFLTYFQNEAQLEKSRLLSDRFSAERPKGSFSTLEIQRTEQGDSAMYLCASSPLGVSKETQYFGPGTRLLVL.

The chain employs TRBV7-2 and TRBJ2-5; 9 bases fit TRBD1. With 4 bases clipped from V and 12 bases from J, the junction kept 12 bases outside the gene matches. This CDR3 contains 14 residues. Per the germline V gene, CDR1 is SGHTA and CDR2 is FQGNSA. The CDR3 DNA is TGTGCCAGCAGCTCCTCATTCCGGGACAGGGACAAGTACTTC. Translating it yields CASSSSFRDRDKYF. Combining the CDR3 with reference TRBV7-2 and TRBJ2-5 gives the whole variable domain GAGVSQSPSNKVTEKGKDVELRCDPISGHTALYWYRQSLGQGLEFLIYFQGNSAPDKSGLPSDRFSAERTGGSVSTLTIQRTQQEDSAVYLCASSSSFRDRDKYFGPGTRLLVL.

Only a few counts were recorded for this clone. This chain links TRBV18 with TRBJ2-3; TRBD2 matches 10 bases. V lost 0 bases, J lost 4 bases, and 4 bases stayed unmatched. Germline V gives CDR1 KGHSH, CDR2 LQKENI. There are 16 residues in the CDR3. The CDR3 bases are TGTGCCAGCTCACCACCCCCCAGCGGGAGGGCAGATACGCAGTATTTT. Translated: CASSPPPSGRADTQYF.

This clone was picked up a small number of times. CDR3 DNA sequence: TGTGCCAGCAAATCCCCAGGGAAAGAAAAACTGTTTTTT. Translated, it gives CASKSPGKEKLFF. This chain joins TRBV28 and TRBJ1-4; TRBD1 is a possible D gene (5 bases). This CDR3 is 13 amino acids long. V lost 7 bases and J lost 8, with 14 bases in between. CDR1 and CDR2 from the germline V gene are MDHEN and SYDVKM.

The genes are TRBV28 and TRBJ2-5; D remains unclear. The J call may be incorrect, as the DNA end agrees better with TRBJ2-7. This CDR3 is 11 amino acids long. Germline loops: CDR1 MDHEN, CDR2 SYDVKM. CDR3: CASSLRSEQYF. DNA of the CDR3: TGTGCCAGCAGTCTACGATCCGAGCAGTACTTC.

This chain links TRBV7-2 with TRBJ1-3; TRBD1 might be the D (5 bases). Trimming pared 6 bases from V and 0 bases from J, leaving 9 bases between. The germline V gene has CDR1 SGHTA and CDR2 FQGNSA. This CDR3 has 14 amino acids. This CDR3 is CASRPDSSGNTIYF. DNA for the CDR3: TGTGCCAGCAGGCCTGACAGCTCTGGAAACACCATATATTTT.

The chain employs TRBV9 and TRBJ1-3; D gene unclear. The V end was cut by 3 bases, the J end by 2 bases, with 9 bases between. This CDR3 has 14 residues. CDR1 and CDR2 (germline): SGDLS, YYNGEE. CDR3 region: CASSGIGPGNTIYF. CDR3 sequence (DNA): TGTGCCAGCAGCGGTATTGGGCCTGGAAACACCATATATTTT.

This clone was picked up a small number of times. CDR3 nucleotide sequence: TGTGCCAGCAGCTTACCCAGGGTGGGTACAGATACGCAGTATTTT. This encodes CASSLPRVGTDTQYF. The chain uses TRBV7-9 and TRBJ2-3, with D possibly matching TRBD1 (5 bases). V was clipped by 2 bases and J by 3 bases, with 12 bases between them. This CDR3 has 15 residues. The germline V gene encodes CDR1 SEHNR and CDR2 FQNEAQ (reference sequence).

The chain has TRBV5-5 and TRBJ2-4; D perhaps matches TRBD2 (5 bases). CDR3 length: 15 residues. The V gene's germline CDR1 is SGHKS and CDR2 YYEKEE (reference sequence). V shed 1 base and J shed 7 bases, with 15 bases lying between them. The CDR3 is CASSLWSGVANIQYF. In DNA, the CDR3 is TGTGCCAGCAGCTTGTGGTCCGGGGTGGCCAACATTCAGTACTTC.

This clone is termed large. V and J are TRBV6-4 and TRBJ2-3, with a weak D call TRBD1 (6 bases). CDR1 and CDR2 (germline): MRHNA, SNTAGT. CDR3 size: 13 residues. V gave up 3 bases and J gave up 5 bases, with 9 bases separating them. CDR3 sequence reads: CASSEGAQDTQYF. The CDR3 DNA is TGTGCCAGCAGTGAGGGGGCCCAAGATACGCAGTATTTT.

The J gene is TRBJ2-7, the V gene TRBV19; D is unresolved. The V and J ends lost 3 bases and 3 bases respectively, with 12 bases between them. CDR3 length: 14 residues. Looked up from germline, CDR1 is LNHDA and CDR2 is SQIVND (reference sequence). CDR3 in amino acids: CASSMQMTHYEQYF. The CDR3 DNA follows: TGTGCCAGTAGTATGCAAATGACACACTACGAGCAGTACTTC. The full variable domain, rest sourced from reference TRBV19 and TRBJ2-7, is DGGITQSPKYLFRKEGQNVTLSCEQNLNHDAMYWYRQDPGQGLRLIYYSQIVNDFQKGDIAEGYSVSREKKESFPLTVTSAQKNPTAFYLCASSMQMTHYEQYFGPGTRLTVT.

In nucleotides, the CDR3 is TGTGCCAGCAGCCAAGATCCGGCAGGGCTAACACCCCTCCACTTT. Protein product: CASSQDPAGLTPLHF. The chain joins TRBV14 to TRBJ1-6; a possible D gene is TRBD1 (5 bases). The germline gives CDR1 SGHDN, CDR2 FVKESK. This CDR3 spans 15 amino acids. Trimming removed 0 bases at V and 11 bases at J, with 14 bases between.

This clone was recorded only once. The rearrangement joins TRBV18 to TRBJ2-3, with 8 bases fitting TRBD2. Germline trimming cut 4 bases from V and 3 bases from J; bases unmatched to any gene: 9. This CDR3 comprises 16 residues. Germline lookup yields CDR1 KGHSH and CDR2 LQKENI. The CDR3 is CASSHLEAGVTDTQYF. CDR3 coding DNA: TGTGCCAGCTCACACCTAGAAGCGGGAGTAACAGATACGCAGTATTTT.

J is TRBJ2-7 and V is TRBV10-3; 8 bases align to TRBD1. The CDR3 consists of 14 residues. Germline-derived CDR1 and CDR2 are ENHRY and SYGVKD. Unmatched junction bases numbered 8, after V lost 6 bases and J lost 4 bases. Written as DNA, the CDR3 is TGTGCCATCAGCGACAGGGGTGTCGAGTACGAGCAGTACTTC. It encodes CAISDRGVEYEQYF.

The chain has TRBV7-3 and TRBJ1-1, with 8 positions matching TRBD1. The CDR3 has 16 residues. Germline V gene sequence: CDR1 SGHTA, CDR2 FQGTGA. With V trimmed by 1 base and J by 5 bases, 9 bases remained unmatched. The CDR3 loop reads CASSLRGTGGRTEAFF. CDR3 nucleotides: TGTGCCAGCAGCTTAAGAGGAACAGGGGGTAGGACTGAAGCTTTCTTT. Full variable domain (remainder filled in from reference TRBV7-3 and TRBJ1-1): GAGVSQTPSNKVTEKGKYVELRCDPISGHTALYWYRQSLGQGPEFLIYFQGTGAADDSGLPNDRFFAVRPEGSVSTLKIQRTERGDSAVYLCASSLRGTGGRTEAFFGQGTRLTVV.

The CDR3 loop reads CASSVGSGQSSYEQYF. CDR3 in DNA: TGTGCCAGCAGCGTAGGGTCGGGACAGAGCTCCTACGAGCAGTACTTC. V is TRBV9 and J is TRBJ2-7; 7 positions agree with TRBD1. The CDR3 consists of 16 residues. CDR1 and CDR2 from the germline V gene are SGDLS and YYNGEE. J was trimmed by 0 bases and V by 0 bases; bases with no gene match: 6.

This chain joins TRBV11-3 and TRBJ2-3; 10 bases fit TRBD2. Germline CDR1 reads SGHNT; CDR2 reads YENEEA. Losses at the gene ends were 1 base for V and 4 bases for J; bases not matched to a gene: 8. The CDR3 loop spans 17 amino acids. CDR3 sequence reads: CASSLALSSGGPDTQYF. The CDR3 DNA reads as TGTGCCAGCAGCTTAGCACTGTCTAGCGGGGGCCCAGATACGCAGTATTTT.

V and J are TRBV6-5 and TRBJ2-6; no clear D gene. V was cut by 3 bases and J by 0 bases, with 9 bases left in between. Germline values: CDR1 MNHEY, CDR2 SVGAGI. The CDR3 totals 16 residues. The CDR3 region has the DNA TGTGCCAGCAGTTATTATTTGAGCTCTGGGGCCAACGTCCTGACTTTC. Translated: CASSYYLSSGANVLTF.

This sequence joins TRBV5-6 and TRBJ1-1; D unclear. The V end lost 0 bases, the J end lost 0 bases, and 9 bases lay between the germline ends. The length of the CDR3 is 15 residues. CDR1 SGHDT and CDR2 YYEEEE come from the germline V gene. The CDR3 protein is CASSLERALNTEAFF. The CDR3 bases are TGTGCCAGCAGCTTGGAGCGGGCTTTGAACACTGAAGCTTTCTTT. Variable domain in full (rest from reference TRBV5-6 and TRBJ1-1): DAGVTQSPTHLIKTRGQQVTLRCSPKSGHDTVSWYQQALGQGPQFIFQYYEEEERQRGNFPDRFSGHQFPNYSSELNVNALLLGDSALYLCASSLERALNTEAFFGQGTRLTVV.

V gene TRBV15 combines with J gene TRBJ1-2; D might be TRBD1 (6 bases). Germline V gives CDR1 LNHNV, CDR2 YYDKDF (reference sequence). V was shortened by 0 bases and J by 4 bases, with 15 bases between the two germline ends. The CDR3 loop spans 16 amino acids. CDR3 sequence (DNA): TGTGCCACCAGCAGAGATAGACAGGAGAACTTCTATGGCTACACCTTC. It codes for CATSRDRQENFYGYTF.

V usage is TRBV5-1 and J usage is TRBJ2-2; the match to TRBD2 covers 12 bases. J was trimmed by 5 bases and V by 4 bases; bases with no gene match: 6. This CDR3 spans 16 amino acids. The germline V gene encodes CDR1 SGHRS and CDR2 YFSETQ. CDR3 region: CASSLLAGGFTGELFF. The CDR3 DNA reads TGCGCCAGCAGCCTACTAGCGGGGGGATTTACCGGGGAGCTGTTTTTT.

The table lists this clone with a few counts. The chain employs TRBV10-2 and TRBJ1-1, with D perhaps TRBD1 (6 bases). The CDR3 contains 14 residues. The V gene lost 7 bases and the J gene lost 3 bases, with 15 bases spanning the gap. Germline-derived CDR1 and CDR2 are WSHSY and SAAADI. The CDR3 reads CASTWTVGDTEAFF. Here the CDR3 DNA reads TGCGCCAGCACCTGGACAGTGGGAGACACTGAAGCTTTCTTT.